A selection of T cell receptor beta chains follows, all from one sample in a study of blood T cells in healthy people across ages. TCRdb reprocessed the 5' RACE reads via MiXCR and lists one record per CDR3 protein. The sample consists of some 1.7 million distinct CDR3 sequences, roughly 28% of them appearing once. The material sequenced was blood. These receptors originate from a woman in her thirties in good health. Each CDR3 is given with its conserved first and last residue. A D gene is named only where the DNA matches it firmly.

V	D	J	CDR3
TRBV25-1	.	TRBJ1-1	CASSEYGPNTEAFF
TRBV10-3	.	TRBJ2-3	CAINPSGTSTDTQYF
TRBV9	.	TRBJ1-4	CASSPSPGKDEKLFF
TRBV7-2	TRBD2	TRBJ2-4	CASSLAREAKNIQYF
TRBV4-3	.	TRBJ2-3	CASSRSWQLSDTQYF
TRBV20-1	.	TRBJ2-1	CSALSSEQFF
TRBV21-1	.	TRBJ1-6	CASSKRPQDRGSPLHF
TRBV7-9	.	TRBJ2-1	CASSPPGYEQFF
TRBV11-2	.	TRBJ2-1	CASSLVGPQGLFF
TRBV28	TRBD1	TRBJ2-7	CASSETGPYEQYF
TRBV7-2	.	TRBJ2-7	CASSLGQPSHEQYF
TRBV27	.	TRBJ2-3	CAGSLVYEKTDTQYF
TRBV16	TRBD1	TRBJ2-7	CASSQDRVKNEQYF
TRBV7-2	.	TRBJ2-5	CASSLDLHYKQYF
TRBV7-2	.	TRBJ2-7	CASSLKESYEQYF